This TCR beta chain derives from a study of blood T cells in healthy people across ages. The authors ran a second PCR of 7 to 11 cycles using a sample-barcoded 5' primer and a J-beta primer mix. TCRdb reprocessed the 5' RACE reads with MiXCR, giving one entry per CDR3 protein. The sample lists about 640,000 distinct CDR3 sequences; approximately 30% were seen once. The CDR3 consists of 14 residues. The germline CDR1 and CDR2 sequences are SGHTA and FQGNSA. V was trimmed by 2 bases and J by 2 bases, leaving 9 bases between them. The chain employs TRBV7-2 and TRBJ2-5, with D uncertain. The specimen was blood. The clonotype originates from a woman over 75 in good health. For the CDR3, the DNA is TGTGCCAGCAGCTTAAGTCGGCAACAAGAGACCCAGTACTTC. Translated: CASSLSRQQETQYF. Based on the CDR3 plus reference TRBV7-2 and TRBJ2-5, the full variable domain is GAGVSQSPSNKVTEKGKDVELRCDPISGHTALYWYRQSLGQGLEFLIYFQGNSAPDKSGLPSDRFSAERTGGSVSTLTIQRTQQEDSAVYLCASSLSRQQETQYFGPGTRLLVL.